Reported below is one T cell receptor (beta chain). This entry comes from a study of blood T cell repertoires in COVID-19. Here immunoSEQ multiplex PCR was the method, and the copy in TCRdb shows in-frame clones only, minus some. Altogether approximately 180,000 clones are present, approximately 92% being singletons, with the ten largest covering around 2.3%. The length of the CDR3 is 19 residues. Trimming shortened V by 4 bases and J by 4 bases, and 26 bases separated the two germline ends. The chain combines TRBV23-1 with TRBJ1-5; weak D call: TRBD1 (6 bases). TRBV23-1 is an ORF; its function is uncertain. Sequencing was performed on PBMCs or T cells enriched from blood (not recorded which). The TCR originated in a woman aged 40 to 50 with acute COVID-19. CDR3 in amino acids: CASSRKPGQGPRSNQPQHF. The CDR3 nucleotides are TGCGCCAGCAGTCGGAAACCGGGACAAGGGCCAAGAAGTAATCAGCCCCAGCATTTT.